What follows is one T cell receptor (beta chain) and its context. The source of the sample is a study of spatial heterogeneity in lung cancer. Overall study context: Averaged across combinations, each unique TCR and UMI pairing appeared more than ten times in raw reads, which were uncorrected.

Individual TCR cDNA molecules each bore their own unique molecular identifier. TCRdb itself ran the 5' RACE reads through MiXCR, one entry per CDR3 protein. The repertoire has roughly 18,000 distinct CDR3 sequences, over 15% of them found once; the top ten carry 6.2%. The sample's time point: blood at routine non-recurrence follow-up after resection. The germline V gene encodes CDR1 DFQATT and CDR2 SNEGSKA (reference sequence). Trimming pared 5 bases from V and 0 bases from J, leaving 15 bases between. The CDR3 loop spans 15 amino acids. This chain links TRBV20-1 with TRBJ2-3, with D perhaps matching TRBD1 (6 bases). Source: PBMCs, taken at follow-up. The TCR comes from a male donor with early-stage non-small cell lung cancer. The CDR3 nucleotides are TGCAGTGCTCATGGACAGCATTCTAGCACAGATACGCAGTATTTT. It is translated as CSAHGQHSSTDTQYF.